Here is one T cell receptor (beta chain) with its context. Clones were sequenced by immunoSEQ multiplex PCR, and TCRdb holds only the in-frame ones, with some missing. The sample contains roughly 26,000 clones, roughly 89% of which appear only once. Trimming removed 3 bases at V and 7 bases at J, with 18 bases between. The germline V gene encodes CDR1 LNHDA and CDR2 SQIVND (reference sequence). This CDR3 is 16 amino acids long. This sample is drawn from a study of T cell changes during pregnancy in multiple sclerosis. This receptor was taken from a female donor with multiple sclerosis, enrolled in a pregnancy study. Material: CD8+ T cells from peripheral blood mononuclear cells, obtained in the second trimester of pregnancy. This sequence joins TRBV19 and TRBJ2-2; a possible D gene is TRBD2 (6 bases). The CDR3 DNA follows: TGTGCCAGTAGTATCATTTCCGGGGACTCGGGCGGGGAGCTGTTTTTT. Its translation: CASSIISGDSGGELFF.